The present T cell receptor (beta chain) was sequenced within a study of molecular identifiers for immune sequencing clone quantification. Study-wide results and limits: Effector cells had over 99% of their molecules in clones above 20 RNA copies, while naive cells had under 1%. Some 970,000 naive cells reportedly did not prevent detection of spiked Jurkat TCR RNA from one cell.

Naive CD8 T cells, phenotype CD8+CD4-CCR7+CD45RA+, were sorted. With 6 bases removed from V and 2 bases from J, the gap between germline ends came to 17 bases. The length of the CDR3 is 16 residues. Germline-derived CDR1 and CDR2 are LGHNA and YSLEER. TCRdb analysed the PCR reads with MiXCR anew, one entry per CDR3 protein. The sample holds more than 550,000 distinct CDR3 sequences, about 25% seen once. This clonotype has a count of ten or more. Its antigen is not identified. V is TRBV4-3 and J is TRBJ1-5; tentatively, D is TRBD1 (6 bases). Input material: naive CD8+ T cells from blood, with Jurkat cell RNA spiked in. The subset: FACS-sorted CD8+CD4-CCR7+CD45RA+ naive T cells. This clonotype originated in a human donor in good health. Some libraries in this study had Jurkat cell RNA spiked in. CDR3: CASSLMWGQGNQPQHF. CDR3 DNA: TGCGCCAGCAGTCTAATGTGGGGGCAAGGCAATCAGCCCCAGCATTTT.